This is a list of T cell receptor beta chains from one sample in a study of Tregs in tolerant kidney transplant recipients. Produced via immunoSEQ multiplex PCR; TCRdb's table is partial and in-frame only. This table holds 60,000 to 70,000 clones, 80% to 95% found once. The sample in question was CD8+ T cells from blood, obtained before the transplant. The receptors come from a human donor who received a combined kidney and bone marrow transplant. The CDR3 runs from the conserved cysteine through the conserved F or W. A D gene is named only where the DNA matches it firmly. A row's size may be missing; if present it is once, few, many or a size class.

DNA: TGTGCCAGCAGGCAAATAGGGGCGGCGGACATCTTC; CDR3: CASRQIGAADIF; D: .; V: TRBV2; J: TRBJ1-2; size: .
DNA: TGTGCCAGCAGTTTAATGGGACAGGGGGCCTACAATGAGCAGTTCTTC; CDR3: CASSLMGQGAYNEQFF; D: TRBD1; V: TRBV27; J: TRBJ2-1; size: .
DNA: TGTGCCAGCAGCTTCGGGACAGCGGACTACGAGCAGTACTTC; CDR3: CASSFGTADYEQYF; D: TRBD1; V: TRBV5-6; J: TRBJ2-7; size: .
DNA: TGTGCCAGTAGTATAGTTTACTCCTACGAGCAGTACTTC; CDR3: CASSIVYSYEQYF; D: .; V: TRBV19; J: TRBJ2-7; size: .
DNA: TGTGCCAGCAGCTCCGGACACCTCAATCAGCCCCAGCATTTT; CDR3: CASSSGHLNQPQHF; D: .; V: TRBV6-5; J: TRBJ1-5; size: once
DNA: TGTGCCAGCAGAAAGACTAGCGGGGGTCAAATGGCCGGGGAGCTGTTTTTT; CDR3: CASRKTSGGQMAGELFF; D: TRBD2; V: TRBV27; J: TRBJ2-2; size: .
DNA: TGTGCCAGCAGCTTAGTCATGATAATCGAGGGAGCCGGCGAGCAGTACTTC; CDR3: CASSLVMIIEGAGEQYF; D: .; V: TRBV7-9; J: TRBJ2-7; size: .
DNA: TGTGCCAGTCGGGGGGGAGGAAGCAACAATGAGCAGTTCTTC; CDR3: CASRGGGSNNEQFF; D: TRBD2; V: TRBV19; J: TRBJ2-1; size: .
DNA: TGCAGCGTCGATAGTTGGACAGGGACTACCTACGAGCAGTACTTC; CDR3: CSVDSWTGTTYEQYF; D: .; V: TRBV29-1; J: TRBJ2-7; size: .
DNA: TGTGCCAGCAGTACCGTAAGAGAAGTTACCGGGGAGCTGTTTTTT; CDR3: CASSTVREVTGELFF; D: .; V: TRBV27; J: TRBJ2-2; size: .
DNA: TGTGCCAGCAGTGAAGGGACTAGCGGGAGGTTAAGGGGGGAGCTGTTTTTT; CDR3: CASSEGTSGRLRGELFF; D: TRBD2; V: TRBV6-1; J: TRBJ2-2; size: .
DNA: TGCAGCGTATTCCGGGGTGAGCAGTTCTTC; CDR3: CSVFRGEQFF; D: .; V: TRBV29-1; J: TRBJ2-1; size: .
DNA: TGTGCCAGTAGCCCCTCGCCCGGGACCCAGTACTTC; CDR3: CASSPSPGTQYF; D: .; V: TRBV6-6; J: TRBJ2-5; size: .
DNA: TGTGCCAGCAGTTCGGCGGGGGACTACGAGCAGTACTTC; CDR3: CASSSAGDYEQYF; D: TRBD2; V: TRBV27; J: TRBJ2-7; size: .
DNA: TGTGCCAGCAGCTCTCTCACCGACGGAACAGGGGAGAACACCGGGGAGCTGTTTTTT; CDR3: CASSSLTDGTGENTGELFF; D: TRBD1; V: TRBV5-6; J: TRBJ2-2; size: .
DNA: TGTGCCAGTAGTCCGTACTTGGACAGGGAATTCCCCTACGAGCAGTACTTC; CDR3: CASSPYLDREFPYEQYF; D: TRBD1; V: TRBV19; J: TRBJ2-7; size: .
DNA: TGTGCCAGCAGTCATAATCTGAGACAGGGGGTGCCCTATAATTCACCCCTCCACTTT; CDR3: CASSHNLRQGVPYNSPLHF; D: TRBD1; V: TRBV27; J: TRBJ1-6; size: .
DNA: TGCGCCAGCAGCCTAAGTGAGGGAAGTGGGTCTGGAAACACCATATATTTT; CDR3: CASSLSEGSGSGNTIYF; D: .; V: TRBV4-1; J: TRBJ1-3; size: .
DNA: TGCGCCAGCAGCCAATTCCGAGGGTCACACTATGGCTACACCTTC; CDR3: CASSQFRGSHYGYTF; D: .; V: TRBV4-3; J: TRBJ1-2; size: .
DNA: TGTGCCAGCAGCGGGTCAAGCCCTAGTCGAAGTGGCTACACCTTC; CDR3: CASSGSSPSRSGYTF; D: .; V: TRBV9; J: TRBJ1-2; size: .
DNA: TGTGCCAGCAGCACACCTGGACTGCTCACAGATACGCAGTATTTT; CDR3: CASSTPGLLTDTQYF; D: .; V: TRBV7-8; J: TRBJ2-3; size: .
DNA: TGTGCCAGCAGCCTAGAGCCGGGACTAGCGGGGGGGCTGGTTGAGCAGTTCTTC; CDR3: CASSLEPGLAGGLVEQFF; D: TRBD2; V: TRBV5-4; J: TRBJ2-1; size: once
DNA: TGTGCCAGCAGCTTGAGCACCCCAACCCCTCACGAGCAGTACTTC; CDR3: CASSLSTPTPHEQYF; D: .; V: TRBV5-4; J: TRBJ2-7; size: .
DNA: TGTGCCTGGAGTGTACTAGGCGGGGCCTACAATGAGCAGTTCTTC; CDR3: CAWSVLGGAYNEQFF; D: .; V: TRBV30; J: TRBJ2-1; size: .
DNA: TGTGCCAGCACTTATCTCACAGCTTTTTATGGCTACACCTTC; CDR3: CASTYLTAFYGYTF; D: .; V: TRBV6-5; J: TRBJ1-2; size: .
DNA: TGTGCCAGCAGCTTAACCGGGAGCACAGATACGCAGTATTTT; CDR3: CASSLTGSTDTQYF; D: .; V: TRBV7-3; J: TRBJ2-3; size: few
DNA: TGTGCCAGTAGTATTCAGGGGACAACAACTGAAGCTTTCTTT; CDR3: CASSIQGTTTEAFF; D: .; V: TRBV19; J: TRBJ1-1; size: few
DNA: TGTGCCAGCAGCCCCCGACAGTTTACTGTACGGCAACAGTACTTC; CDR3: CASSPRQFTVRQQYF; D: .; V: TRBV21-1; J: TRBJ2-7; size: .
DNA: TGTGCCAGCAGTTTCCTTCTAGCGGGGGTATCCGAGCAGTACTTC; CDR3: CASSFLLAGVSEQYF; D: TRBD2; V: TRBV27; J: TRBJ2-7; size: .
DNA: TGTGCCAGCAGCGTAGTTCCGGGCACTGAAGCTTTCTTT; CDR3: CASSVVPGTEAFF; D: .; V: TRBV9; J: TRBJ1-1; size: .
DNA: TGTGCCACCAGCAGAGATGCCCCGGGACAGCTCACAGATACGCAGTATTTT; CDR3: CATSRDAPGQLTDTQYF; D: TRBD1; V: TRBV15; J: TRBJ2-3; size: .
DNA: TGTGCCATCAGTGTGGTCGGGGATAATGAGCAGTTCTTC; CDR3: CAISVVGDNEQFF; D: .; V: TRBV10-3; J: TRBJ2-1; size: once
DNA: TGTGCCAGCAGCGACCCGACTAGAGACAATGAGCAGTTCTTC; CDR3: CASSDPTRDNEQFF; D: .; V: TRBV9; J: TRBJ2-1; size: .
DNA: TGTGCCAGCAGCTACCCCTTCGAAACGGGTACCTACGAGCAGTACTTC; CDR3: CASSYPFETGTYEQYF; D: .; V: TRBV7-9; J: TRBJ2-7; size: .
DNA: TGTGCCAGCAGGGCCGGGACAGATAGCAATCAGCCCCAGCATTTT; CDR3: CASRAGTDSNQPQHF; D: TRBD1; V: TRBV2; J: TRBJ1-5; size: .
DNA: TGTGCCAGCAGTTATCTAGCGGGAGACGATGAGCAGTTCTTC; CDR3: CASSYLAGDDEQFF; D: TRBD2; V: TRBV6-5; J: TRBJ2-1; size: .
DNA: TGTGCCAGCAGTTTCCTCACACAGGGGGCTCTCTATGGCTACACCTTC; CDR3: CASSFLTQGALYGYTF; D: TRBD1; V: TRBV27; J: TRBJ1-2; size: .
DNA: TGCAGCGCCCTATGGGGGGAAAATGGCTACACCTTC; CDR3: CSALWGENGYTF; D: .; V: TRBV29-1; J: TRBJ1-2; size: .